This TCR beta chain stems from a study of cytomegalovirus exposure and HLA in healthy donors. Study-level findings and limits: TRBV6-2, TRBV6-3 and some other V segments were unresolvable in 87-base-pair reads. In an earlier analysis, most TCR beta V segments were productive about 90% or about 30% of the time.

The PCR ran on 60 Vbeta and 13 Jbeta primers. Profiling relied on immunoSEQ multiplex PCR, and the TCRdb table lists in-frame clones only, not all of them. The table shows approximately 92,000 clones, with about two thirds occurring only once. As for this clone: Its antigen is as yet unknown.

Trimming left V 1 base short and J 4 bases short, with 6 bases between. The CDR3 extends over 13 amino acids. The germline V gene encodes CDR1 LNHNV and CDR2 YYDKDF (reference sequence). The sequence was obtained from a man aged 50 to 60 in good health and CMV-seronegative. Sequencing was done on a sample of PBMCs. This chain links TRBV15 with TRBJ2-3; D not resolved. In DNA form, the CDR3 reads TGTGCCACCAGCAGAGTCGTTTCAGATACGCAGTATTTT. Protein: CATSRVVSDTQYF. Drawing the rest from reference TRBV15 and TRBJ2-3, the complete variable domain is DAMVIQNPRYQVTQFGKPVTLSCSQTLNHNVMYWYQQKSSQAPKLLFHYYDKDFNNEADTPDNFQSRRPNTSFCFLDIRSPGLGDTAMYLCATSRVVSDTQYFGPGTRLTVL.